This T cell receptor (beta chain) was captured by sequencing in a study of T cells in women clearing cervical HPV infection. Findings and limits, study-wide: Cases carried less TRBV6-7 than controls: about 0.1% versus 0.15%.

V was shortened by 6 bases and J by 6 bases, with 20 bases between the two germline ends. Germline V CDR1 and CDR2: DFQATT, SNEGSKA (reference sequence). This CDR3 has 14 amino acids. Clones were read by immunoSEQ multiplex PCR, and TCRdb kept only the in-frame ones, dropping some. The table for this sample gives tens of thousands of clones. As concerns this clone: Its specificity is unknown. Read coverage stops 3 residues before the CDR3 terminus; the germline J gene supplies the remainder.

All donors had a single incident cervical HPV16 infection, not prevalent. J is TRBJ1-2 and V is TRBV20-1; perhaps TRBD1 as D (5 bases). The source of this sequence is a woman aged 18 to 75 with a cervical HPV16 infection that either progressed to CIN3+ or cleared (not recorded which). The source material was blood buffy coat. This CDR3 reads CSARLFQGIDGYTF. Partial CDR3 DNA: TGCAGTGCCCGTCTATTTCAGGGTATAGATGGC.